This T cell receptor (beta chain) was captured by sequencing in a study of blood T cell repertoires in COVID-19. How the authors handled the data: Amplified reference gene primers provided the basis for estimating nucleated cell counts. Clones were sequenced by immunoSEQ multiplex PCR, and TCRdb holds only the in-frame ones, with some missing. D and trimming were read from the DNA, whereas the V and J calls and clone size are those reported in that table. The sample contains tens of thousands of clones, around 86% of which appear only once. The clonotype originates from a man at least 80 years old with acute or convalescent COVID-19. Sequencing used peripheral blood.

DNA of the CDR3: TGCGCCAGCAGCTTGGGATCAGGGGATCCCTCTGGGGCCAACGTCCTGACTTTC. This gives the protein CASSLGSGDPSGANVLTF. V usage is TRBV5-1 and J usage is TRBJ2-6, with a weak D call TRBD1 (6 bases). The CDR3 runs 18 residues. V dropped 0 bases and J dropped 0 bases, with 13 bases sitting between them. CDR1 SGHRS and CDR2 YFSETQ come from the germline V gene. Full variable domain (rest looked up from reference TRBV5-1 and TRBJ2-6): KAGVTQTPRYLIKTRGQQVTLSCSPISGHRSVSWYQQTPGQGLQFLFEYFSETQRNKGNFPGRFSGRQFSNSRSEMNVSTLELGDSALYLCASSLGSGDPSGANVLTFGAGSRLTVL.